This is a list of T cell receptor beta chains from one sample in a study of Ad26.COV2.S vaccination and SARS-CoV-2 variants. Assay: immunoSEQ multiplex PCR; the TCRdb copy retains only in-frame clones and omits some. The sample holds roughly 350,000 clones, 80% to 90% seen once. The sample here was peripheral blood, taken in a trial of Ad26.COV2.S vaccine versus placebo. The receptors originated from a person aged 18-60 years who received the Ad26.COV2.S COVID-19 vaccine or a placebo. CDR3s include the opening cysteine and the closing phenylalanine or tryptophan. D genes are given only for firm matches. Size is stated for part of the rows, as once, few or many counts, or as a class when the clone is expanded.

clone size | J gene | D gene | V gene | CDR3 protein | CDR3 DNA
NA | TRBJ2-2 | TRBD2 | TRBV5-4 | CASSRWTSGGTGELFF | TGTGCCAGCAGCCGATGGACTAGCGGGGGCACCGGGGAGCTGTTTTTT
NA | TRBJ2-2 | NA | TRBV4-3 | CASSQDSAAGELFF | TGCGCCAGCAGCCAAGATAGTGCGGCCGGGGAGCTGTTTTTT
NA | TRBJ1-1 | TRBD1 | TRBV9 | CASSARDRGDGAFF | TGTGCCAGCAGCGCCCGGGACAGGGGGGATGGAGCTTTCTTT
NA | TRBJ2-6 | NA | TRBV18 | CASSPRDSRDSGANVLTF | TGTGCCAGCTCACCCCGGGACTCCCGGGACTCTGGGGCCAACGTCCTGACTTTC
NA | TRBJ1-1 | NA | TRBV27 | CASSIGGNTEAFF | TGTGCCAGCAGTATTGGGGGGAACACTGAAGCTTTCTTT
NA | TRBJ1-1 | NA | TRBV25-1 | CASSEFMDEAFF | TGTGCCAGCAGTGAATTCATGGATGAAGCTTTCTTT
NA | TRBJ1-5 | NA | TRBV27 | CASSPYRNQPQHF | TGTGCCAGCAGTCCCTACAGAAATCAGCCCCAGCATTTT
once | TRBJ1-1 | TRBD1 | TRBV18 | CASSPTTGVNTEAFF | TGTGCCAGCTCACCCACCACAGGGGTGAACACTGAAGCTTTCTTT
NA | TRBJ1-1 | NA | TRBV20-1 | CSASKATEAFF | TGCAGTGCTAGTAAAGCTACTGAAGCTTTCTTT
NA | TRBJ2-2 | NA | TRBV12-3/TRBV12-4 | CASSLGQTGELFF | TGTGCCAGCAGTTTAGGACAGACCGGGGAGCTGTTTTTT
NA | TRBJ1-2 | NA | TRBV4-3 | CASSPLMTLNYGYTF | TGCGCCAGCAGCCCTCTAATGACATTGAACTATGGCTACACCTTC